This T cell receptor beta chain was sequenced in a study of OX40 agonist ivuxolimab in advanced cancers. The CDR3 covers 14 residues. The repertoire was sequenced with immunoSEQ multiplex PCR; TCRdb's copy has only in-frame clones and lacks some. The sample has under 35,000 clones, about 80% seen once; the top ten hold roughly 21%. This TCR was sampled from an adult with an advanced solid tumor such as melanoma, head and neck, liver or kidney cancer. This sample comprised CD4+ or CD8+ T cells sorted from blood, obtained in a trial of the OX40 agonist ivuxolimab. The chain combines TRBV21-1 with TRBJ2-4; TRBD1 is the table's D call, not checked against the DNA. TRBV21-1 is shown as a pseudogene. The CDR3, as DNA: TGTGCCAGCAGCAGACCGGGACAGGTTGACGAAGGCCAATTC. Translated, it gives CASSRPGQVDEGQF.